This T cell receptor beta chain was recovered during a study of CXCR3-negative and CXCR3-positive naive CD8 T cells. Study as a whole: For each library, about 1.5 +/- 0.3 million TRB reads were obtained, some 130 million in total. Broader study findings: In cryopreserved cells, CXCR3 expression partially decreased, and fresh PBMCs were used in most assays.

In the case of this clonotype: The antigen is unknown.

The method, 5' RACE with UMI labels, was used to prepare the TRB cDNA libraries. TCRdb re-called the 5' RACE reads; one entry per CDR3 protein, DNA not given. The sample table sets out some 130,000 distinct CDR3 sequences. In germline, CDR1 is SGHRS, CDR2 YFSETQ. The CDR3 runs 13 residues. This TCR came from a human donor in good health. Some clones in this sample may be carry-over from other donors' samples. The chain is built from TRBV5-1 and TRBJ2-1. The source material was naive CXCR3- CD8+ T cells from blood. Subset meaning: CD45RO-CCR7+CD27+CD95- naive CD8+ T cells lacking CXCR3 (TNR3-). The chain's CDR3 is CASSPWGTNEQFF.